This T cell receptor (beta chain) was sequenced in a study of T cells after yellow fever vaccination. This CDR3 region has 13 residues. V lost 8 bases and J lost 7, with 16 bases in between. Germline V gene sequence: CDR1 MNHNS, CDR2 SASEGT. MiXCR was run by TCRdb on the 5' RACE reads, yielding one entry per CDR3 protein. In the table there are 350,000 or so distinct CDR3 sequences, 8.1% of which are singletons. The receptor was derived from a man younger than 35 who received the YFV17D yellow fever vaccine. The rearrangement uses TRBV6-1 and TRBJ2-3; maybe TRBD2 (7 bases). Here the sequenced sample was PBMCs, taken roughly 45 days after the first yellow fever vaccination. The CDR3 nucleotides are TGTGCCAGCGAGGGCGGGGGCCGGCATACGCAGTATTTT. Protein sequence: CASEGGGRHTQYF.